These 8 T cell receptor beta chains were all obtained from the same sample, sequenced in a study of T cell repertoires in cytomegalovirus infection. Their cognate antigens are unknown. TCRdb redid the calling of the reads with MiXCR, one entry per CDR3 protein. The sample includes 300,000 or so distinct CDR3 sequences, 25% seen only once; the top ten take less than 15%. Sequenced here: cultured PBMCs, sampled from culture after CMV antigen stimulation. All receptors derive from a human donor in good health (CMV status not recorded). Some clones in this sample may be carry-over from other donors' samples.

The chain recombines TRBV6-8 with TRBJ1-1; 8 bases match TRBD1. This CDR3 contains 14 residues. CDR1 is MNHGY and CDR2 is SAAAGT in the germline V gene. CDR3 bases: TGTGCAACCGTCCAGGGGGCTATGAACACTGAAGCTTTCTTT. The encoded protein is CATVQGAMNTEAFF.

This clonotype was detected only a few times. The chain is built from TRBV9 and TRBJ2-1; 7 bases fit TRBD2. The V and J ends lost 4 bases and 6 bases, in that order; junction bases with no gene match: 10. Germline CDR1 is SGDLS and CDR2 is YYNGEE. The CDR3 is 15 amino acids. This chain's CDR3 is CASSPPRGVGNEQFF. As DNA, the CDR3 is TGTGCCAGCAGCCCACCCCGGGGGGTCGGCAATGAGCAGTTCTTC.

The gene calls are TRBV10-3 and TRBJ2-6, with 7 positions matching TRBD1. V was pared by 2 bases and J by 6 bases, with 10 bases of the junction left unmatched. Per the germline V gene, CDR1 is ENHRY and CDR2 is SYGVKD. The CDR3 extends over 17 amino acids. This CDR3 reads CAISEDRVRLVANVLTF. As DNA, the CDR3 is TGTGCCATCAGTGAGGACAGGGTGCGTTTGGTGGCCAACGTCCTGACTTTC.

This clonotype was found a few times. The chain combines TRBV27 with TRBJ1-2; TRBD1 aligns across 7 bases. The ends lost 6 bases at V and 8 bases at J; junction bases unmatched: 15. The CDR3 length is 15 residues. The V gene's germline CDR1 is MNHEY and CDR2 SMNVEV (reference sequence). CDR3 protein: CASSIGAGGREGYTF. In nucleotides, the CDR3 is TGTGCCAGCAGCATAGGGGCAGGGGGAAGAGAGGGCTACACCTTC.

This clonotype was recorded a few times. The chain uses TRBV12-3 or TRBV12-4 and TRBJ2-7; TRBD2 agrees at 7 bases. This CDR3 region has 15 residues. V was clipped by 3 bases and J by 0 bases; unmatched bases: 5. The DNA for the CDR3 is TGTGCCAGCAGTTTTACCGGGAGGACCTCCTACGAGCAGTACTTC. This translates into CASSFTGRTSYEQYF.

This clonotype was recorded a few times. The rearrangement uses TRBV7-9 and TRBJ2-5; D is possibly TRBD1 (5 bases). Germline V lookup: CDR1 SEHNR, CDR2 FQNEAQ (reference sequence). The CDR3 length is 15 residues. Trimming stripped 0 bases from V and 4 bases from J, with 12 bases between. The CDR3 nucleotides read TGTGCCAGCAGCTTAGCGTCCAGGGATAGAGAGACCCAGTACTTC. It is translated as CASSLASRDRETQYF.

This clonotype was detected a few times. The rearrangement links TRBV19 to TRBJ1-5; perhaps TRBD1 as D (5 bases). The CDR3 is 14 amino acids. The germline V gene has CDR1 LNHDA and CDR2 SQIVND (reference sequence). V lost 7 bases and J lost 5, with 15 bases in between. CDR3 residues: CASKGRGSHQPQHF. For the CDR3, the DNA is TGTGCCAGTAAGGGGCGGGGGAGTCATCAGCCCCAGCATTTT.

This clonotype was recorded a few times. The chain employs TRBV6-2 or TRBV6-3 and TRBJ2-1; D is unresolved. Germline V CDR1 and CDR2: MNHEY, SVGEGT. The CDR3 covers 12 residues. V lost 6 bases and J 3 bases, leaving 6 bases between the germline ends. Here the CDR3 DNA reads TGTGCCAGCAGACTTGACTACAATGAGCAGTTCTTC. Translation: CASRLDYNEQFF.